The rows below give T cell receptor beta chains drawn from one sample of a study of response to subunit inactivated influenza vaccine. TCRdb redid the calling of the RT-PCR reads with MiXCR, one entry per CDR3 protein. The sample consists of some 570,000 distinct CDR3 sequences, roughly 10% of them appearing once. The data also belong to a second study, concerning T cells expressing NK-cell markers.

The specimen was PBMCs from blood, collected on the day of vaccination. These receptors came from a man between 50 and 59 years old who received an inactivated influenza vaccine. Each CDR3 is given with its conserved first and last residue. The order of the fields is J gene, D gene, clone size, CDR3 length, V gene, CDR3 protein, CDR3 DNA. A D gene is named only where the DNA matches it firmly. Clone size is stated in some rows and not others, as once, few, many or a class when expanded.

J: TRBJ2-2
D: TRBD2
size: -
length: 13
V: TRBV30
CDR3: CAWRGLAAGELFF
DNA: TGTGCCTGGAGGGGACTAGCTGCCGGGGAGCTGTTTTTT

J: TRBJ2-3
D: TRBD2
size: few
length: 16
V: TRBV2
CDR3: CASSDGGGGSTDTQYF
DNA: TGTGCCAGCAGTGATGGCGGGGGTGGTAGTACAGATACGCAGTATTTT

J: TRBJ2-7
D: TRBD2
size: -
length: 16
V: TRBV12-3/TRBV12-4
CDR3: CASSLFGGAASYEQYF
DNA: TGTGCCAGCAGTTTGTTCGGGGGGGCCGCCTCCTACGAGCAGTACTTC

J: TRBJ1-2
D: TRBD1
size: many
length: 17
V: TRBV7-9
CDR3: CASSFISPSQGAYGYTF
DNA: TGTGCCAGCAGCTTTATTTCCCCCTCGCAGGGGGCCTATGGCTACACCTTC

J: TRBJ2-5
D: -
size: -
length: 15
V: TRBV14
CDR3: CASSQVLTDQETQYF
DNA: TGTGCCAGCAGCCAAGTTTTAACAGACCAAGAGACCCAGTACTTC

J: TRBJ2-5
D: -
size: -
length: 16
V: TRBV7-8
CDR3: CASSLSGGYSQETQYF
DNA: TGTGCCAGCAGCTTATCGGGCGGCTACTCCCAAGAGACCCAGTACTTC

J: TRBJ2-2
D: -
size: few
length: 15
V: TRBV6-5
CDR3: CASSYGVGGTGELFF
DNA: TGTGCCAGCAGTTACGGTGTTGGGGGAACCGGGGAGCTGTTTTTT

J: TRBJ2-3
D: TRBD1
size: -
length: 13
V: TRBV10-3
CDR3: CAIRIQGADTQYF
DNA: TGTGCCATCAGGATACAGGGGGCGGATACGCAGTATTTT

J: TRBJ2-1
D: -
size: few
length: 11
V: TRBV20-1
CDR3: CSATVYNEQFF
DNA: TGCAGTGCTACCGTCTACAATGAGCAGTTCTTC

J: TRBJ1-1
D: -
size: -
length: 16
V: TRBV7-2
CDR3: CASSRQSNTANTEAFF
DNA: TGTGCCAGCAGCCGCCAATCCAATACAGCGAACACTGAAGCTTTCTTT

J: TRBJ2-3
D: TRBD2
size: many
length: 15
V: TRBV7-2
CDR3: CASSLDRGGTNTQYF
DNA: TGTGCCAGCAGCTTAGATCGGGGGGGCACTAATACGCAGTATTTT

J: TRBJ1-1
D: -
size: -
length: 17
V: TRBV28
CDR3: CASRGVRHSSPRTEAFF
DNA: TGTGCCAGCAGGGGTGTACGACACTCAAGCCCGCGTACTGAAGCTTTCTTT

J: TRBJ1-1
D: -
size: -
length: 15
V: TRBV5-6
CDR3: CASSSPPFGGTEAFF
DNA: TGTGCCAGCAGCTCCCCCCCGTTCGGAGGCACTGAAGCTTTCTTT

J: TRBJ2-5
D: -
size: few
length: 13
V: TRBV5-1
CDR3: CATSGGSQETQYF
DNA: TGCGCCACCTCGGGTGGCAGCCAAGAGACCCAGTACTTC

J: TRBJ2-7
D: -
size: few
length: 13
V: TRBV15
CDR3: CATSSGQFYEQYF
DNA: TGTGCCACCAGCAGTGGACAGTTCTACGAGCAGTACTTC

J: TRBJ2-7
D: -
size: few
length: 17
V: TRBV5-5
CDR3: CASSFSPSTRISYEQYF
DNA: TGTGCCAGCAGCTTTAGCCCTTCGACTAGAATCTCCTACGAGCAGTACTTC

J: TRBJ2-7
D: TRBD1
size: few
length: 14
V: TRBV20-1
CDR3: CSASGTGITYEQYF
DNA: TGCAGTGCTAGTGGGACAGGGATAACCTACGAGCAGTACTTC

J: TRBJ2-3
D: -
size: few
length: 14
V: TRBV24-1
CDR3: CATMAWGGVDTQYF
DNA: TGTGCCACCATGGCCTGGGGTGGGGTAGATACGCAGTATTTT

J: TRBJ2-5
D: -
size: few
length: 16
V: TRBV5-1
CDR3: CASSLVPGVSQETQYF
DNA: TGCGCCAGCAGCTTGGTCCCTGGAGTTTCCCAAGAGACCCAGTACTTC

J: TRBJ2-5
D: -
size: few
length: 14
V: TRBV2
CDR3: CASSARQDQETQYF
DNA: TGTGCCAGCAGTGCCCGACAAGATCAAGAGACCCAGTACTTC